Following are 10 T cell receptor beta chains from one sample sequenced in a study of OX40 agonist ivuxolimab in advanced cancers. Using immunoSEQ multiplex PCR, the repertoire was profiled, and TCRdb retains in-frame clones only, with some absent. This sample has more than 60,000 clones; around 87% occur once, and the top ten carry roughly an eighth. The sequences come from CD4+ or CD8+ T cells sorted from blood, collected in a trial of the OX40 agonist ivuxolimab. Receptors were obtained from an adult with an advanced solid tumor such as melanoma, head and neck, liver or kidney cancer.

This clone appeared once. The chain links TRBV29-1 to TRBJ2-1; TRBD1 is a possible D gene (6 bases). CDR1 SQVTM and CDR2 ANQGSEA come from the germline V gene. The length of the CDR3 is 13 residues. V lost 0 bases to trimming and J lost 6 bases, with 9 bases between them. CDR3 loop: CSVEERQVNEQFF. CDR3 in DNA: TGCAGCGTTGAAGAGCGACAGGTCAATGAGCAGTTCTTC.

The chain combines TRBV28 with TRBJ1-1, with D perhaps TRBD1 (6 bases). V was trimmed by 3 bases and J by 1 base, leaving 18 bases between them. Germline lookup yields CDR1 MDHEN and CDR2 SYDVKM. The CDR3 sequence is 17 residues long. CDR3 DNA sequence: TGTGCCAGCAGTTTGCCGGGACACCAGCTAACGAACACTGAAGCTTTCTTT. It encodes CASSLPGHQLTNTEAFF.

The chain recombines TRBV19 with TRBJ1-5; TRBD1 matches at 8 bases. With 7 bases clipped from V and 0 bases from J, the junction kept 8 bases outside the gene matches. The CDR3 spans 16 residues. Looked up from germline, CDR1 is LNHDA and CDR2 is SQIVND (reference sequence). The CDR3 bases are TGTGCCAGTACCACAAGGACAGGGCCTAGCAATCAGCCCCAGCATTTT. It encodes CASTTRTGPSNQPQHF. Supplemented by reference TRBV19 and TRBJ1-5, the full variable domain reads DGGITQSPKYLFRKEGQNVTLSCEQNLNHDAMYWYRQDPGQGLRLIYYSQIVNDFQKGDIAEGYSVSREKKESFPLTVTSAQKNPTAFYLCASTTRTGPSNQPQHFGDGTRLSIL.

The CDR3 protein is CASSPNSDRWGEKLFF. The CDR3 DNA is TGTGCCAGCAGCCCAAACTCAGACAGGTGGGGAGAAAAACTGTTTTTT. The V call is TRBV7-2, the J call TRBJ1-4; perhaps TRBD1 as D (6 bases). Deletions cut 5 bases from V and 8 bases from J, with 21 bases between. The CDR3 totals 16 residues. CDR1 and CDR2 from the germline V gene are SGHTA and FQGNSA.

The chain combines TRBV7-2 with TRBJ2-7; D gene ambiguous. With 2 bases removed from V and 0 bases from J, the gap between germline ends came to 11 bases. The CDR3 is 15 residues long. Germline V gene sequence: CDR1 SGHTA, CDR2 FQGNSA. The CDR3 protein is CASSLKFYNSYEQYF. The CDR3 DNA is TGTGCCAGCAGCTTAAAGTTCTACAACTCCTACGAGCAGTACTTC.

This CDR3 is CASSRMDAYEQYF. The CDR3 nucleotides read TGTGCCAGCAGTCGGATGGATGCCTACGAGCAGTACTTC. J is TRBJ2-7 and V is TRBV27, with unresolved D. The CDR3 totals 13 residues. Germline assignment: CDR1 MNHEY and CDR2 SMNVEV (reference sequence). With 5 bases removed from V and 2 bases from J, the gap between germline ends came to 10 bases.

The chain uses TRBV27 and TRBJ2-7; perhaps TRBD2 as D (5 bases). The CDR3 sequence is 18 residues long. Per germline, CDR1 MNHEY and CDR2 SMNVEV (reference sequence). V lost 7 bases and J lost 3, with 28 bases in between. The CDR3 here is CASNPTELRLRAGYEQYF. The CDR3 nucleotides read TGTGCCAGCAATCCGACCGAATTGAGGCTTCGGGCGGGCTACGAGCAGTACTTC.

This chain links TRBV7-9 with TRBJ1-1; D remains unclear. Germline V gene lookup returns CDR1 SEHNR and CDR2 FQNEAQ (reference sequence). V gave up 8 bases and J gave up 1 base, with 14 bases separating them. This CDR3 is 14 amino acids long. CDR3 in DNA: TGTGCCAGCTCGGCGTGGGGAGGGAACACTGAAGCTTTCTTT. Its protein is CASSAWGGNTEAFF.

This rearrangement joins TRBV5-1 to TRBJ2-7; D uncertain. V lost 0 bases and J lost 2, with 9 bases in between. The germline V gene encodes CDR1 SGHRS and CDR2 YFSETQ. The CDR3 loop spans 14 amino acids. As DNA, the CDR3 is TGCGCCAGCAGCTTGGCCGCGCCCACCTACGAGCAGTACTTC. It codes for CASSLAAPTYEQYF.

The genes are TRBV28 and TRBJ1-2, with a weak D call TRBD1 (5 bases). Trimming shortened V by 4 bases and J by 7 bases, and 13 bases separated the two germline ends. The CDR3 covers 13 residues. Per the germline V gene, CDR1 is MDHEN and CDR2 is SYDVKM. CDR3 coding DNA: TGTGCCAGCAGTTCCTCGGAGGGGCCTGGCTACACCTTC. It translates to CASSSSEGPGYTF.